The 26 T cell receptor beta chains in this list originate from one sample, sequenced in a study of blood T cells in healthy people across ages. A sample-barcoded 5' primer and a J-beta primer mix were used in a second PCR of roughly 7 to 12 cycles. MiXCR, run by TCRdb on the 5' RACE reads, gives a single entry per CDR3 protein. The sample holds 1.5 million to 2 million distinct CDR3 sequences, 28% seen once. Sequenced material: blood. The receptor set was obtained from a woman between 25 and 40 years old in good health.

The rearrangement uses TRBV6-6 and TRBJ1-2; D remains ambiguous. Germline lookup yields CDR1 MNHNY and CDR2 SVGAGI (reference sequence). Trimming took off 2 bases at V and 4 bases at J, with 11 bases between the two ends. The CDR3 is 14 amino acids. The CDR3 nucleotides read TGTGCCAGCAGTTACAGGAGCTCCAGCTATGGCTACACCTTC. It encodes CASSYRSSSYGYTF.

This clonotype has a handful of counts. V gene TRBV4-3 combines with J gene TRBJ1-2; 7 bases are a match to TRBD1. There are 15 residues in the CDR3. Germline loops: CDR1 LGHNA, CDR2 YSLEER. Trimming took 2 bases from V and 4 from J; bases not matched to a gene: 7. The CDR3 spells CASSQMTGSTYGYTF. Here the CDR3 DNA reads TGCGCCAGCAGCCAAATGACAGGGAGCACCTATGGCTACACCTTC.

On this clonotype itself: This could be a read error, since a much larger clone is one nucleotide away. The CDR3 DNA follows: TGCAGCACGATGGCGCAGTCTGGCATTGAAGCTTTCTTT. It specifies CSTMAQSGIEAFF. The chain combines TRBV29-1 with TRBJ1-1; D ambiguous. The ends were cut back, 8 bases at V and 7 bases at J, with 20 bases in the middle. Germline CDR1 and CDR2: SQVTM and ANQGSEA. This CDR3 is built from 13 residues.

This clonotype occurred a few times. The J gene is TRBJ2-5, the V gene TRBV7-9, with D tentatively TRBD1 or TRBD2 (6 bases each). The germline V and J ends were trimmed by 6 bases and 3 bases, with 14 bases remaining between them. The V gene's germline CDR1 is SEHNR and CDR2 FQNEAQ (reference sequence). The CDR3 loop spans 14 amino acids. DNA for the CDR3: TGTGCCAGCAGAAAGGGGGGCGATAAAGAGACCCAGTACTTC. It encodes CASRKGGDKETQYF.

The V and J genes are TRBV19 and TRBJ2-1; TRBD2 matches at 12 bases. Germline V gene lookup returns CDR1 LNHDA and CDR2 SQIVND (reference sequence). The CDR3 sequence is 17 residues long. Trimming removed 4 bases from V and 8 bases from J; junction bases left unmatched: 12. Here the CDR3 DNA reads TGTGCCAGTAGTAAGCTAGCGGGGGGGCCATCTTCGGATGAGCAGTTCTTC. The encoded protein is CASSKLAGGPSSDEQFF.

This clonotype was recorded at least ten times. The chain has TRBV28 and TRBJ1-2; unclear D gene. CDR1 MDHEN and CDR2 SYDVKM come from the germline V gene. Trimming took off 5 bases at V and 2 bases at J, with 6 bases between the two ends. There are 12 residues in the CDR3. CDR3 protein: CASSDKNYGYTF. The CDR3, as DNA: TGTGCCAGCAGTGACAAGAACTATGGCTACACCTTC.

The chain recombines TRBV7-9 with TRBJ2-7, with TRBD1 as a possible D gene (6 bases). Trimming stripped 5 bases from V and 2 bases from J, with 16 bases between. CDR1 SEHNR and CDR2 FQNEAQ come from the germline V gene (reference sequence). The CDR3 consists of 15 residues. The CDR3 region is CASSQRTAGTYEQYF. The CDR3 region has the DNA TGTGCCAGCAGCCAAAGGACAGCAGGAACCTACGAGCAGTACTTC.

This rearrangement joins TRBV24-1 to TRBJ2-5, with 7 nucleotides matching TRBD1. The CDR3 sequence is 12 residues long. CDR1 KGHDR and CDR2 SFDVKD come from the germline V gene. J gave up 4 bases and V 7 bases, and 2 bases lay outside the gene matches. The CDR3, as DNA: TGTGCCACCAGAGACAGGGCAGAGACCCAGTACTTC. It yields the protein CATRDRAETQYF.

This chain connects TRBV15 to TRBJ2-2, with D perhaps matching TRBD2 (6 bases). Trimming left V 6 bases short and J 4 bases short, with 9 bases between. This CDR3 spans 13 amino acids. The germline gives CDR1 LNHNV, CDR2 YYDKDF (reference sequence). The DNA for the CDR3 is TGTGCCACCAGTGGGGGAGGCACCGGGGAGCTGTTTTTT. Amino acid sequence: CATSGGGTGELFF. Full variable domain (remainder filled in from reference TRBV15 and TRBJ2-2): DAMVIQNPRYQVTQFGKPVTLSCSQTLNHNVMYWYQQKSSQAPKLLFHYYDKDFNNEADTPDNFQSRRPNTSFCFLDIRSPGLGDTAMYLCATSGGGTGELFFGEGSRLTVL.

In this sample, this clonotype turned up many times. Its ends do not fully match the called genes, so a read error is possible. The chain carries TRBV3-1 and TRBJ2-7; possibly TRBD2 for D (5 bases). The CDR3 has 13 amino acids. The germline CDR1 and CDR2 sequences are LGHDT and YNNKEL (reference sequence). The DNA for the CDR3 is TGCGCCAGCAGCCAAGGAGGAGGTTACGAGCAGTACTTC. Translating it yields CASSQGGGYEQYF.

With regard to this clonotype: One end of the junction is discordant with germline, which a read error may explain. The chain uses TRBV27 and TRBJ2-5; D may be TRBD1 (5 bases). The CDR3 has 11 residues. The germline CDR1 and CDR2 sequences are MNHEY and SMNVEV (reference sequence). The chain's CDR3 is CASGHQETRYF. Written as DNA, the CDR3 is TGTGCCAGCGGACACCAAGAGACCCGGTACTTC.

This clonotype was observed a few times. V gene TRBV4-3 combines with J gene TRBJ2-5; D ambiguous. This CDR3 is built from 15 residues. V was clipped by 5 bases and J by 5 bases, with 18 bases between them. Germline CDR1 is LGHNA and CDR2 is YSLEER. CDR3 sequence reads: CASSATGSQGETQYF. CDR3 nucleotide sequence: TGCGCCAGCAGCGCGACCGGGTCCCAAGGGGAGACCCAGTACTTC.

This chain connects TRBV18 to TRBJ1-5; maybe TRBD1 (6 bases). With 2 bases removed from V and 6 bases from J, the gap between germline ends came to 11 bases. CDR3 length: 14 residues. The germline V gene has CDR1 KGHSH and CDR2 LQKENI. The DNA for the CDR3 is TGTGCCAGCTCACCAGATGGGGGCGGTCAGCCCCAGCATTTT. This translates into CASSPDGGGQPQHF.

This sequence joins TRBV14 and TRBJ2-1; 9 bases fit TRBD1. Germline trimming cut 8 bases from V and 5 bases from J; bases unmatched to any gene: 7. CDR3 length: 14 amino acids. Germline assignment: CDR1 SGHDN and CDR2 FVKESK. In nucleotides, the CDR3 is TGTGCCAGCTCCCGACAGGGGGTTAACAATGAGCAGTTCTTC. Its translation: CASSRQGVNNEQFF.

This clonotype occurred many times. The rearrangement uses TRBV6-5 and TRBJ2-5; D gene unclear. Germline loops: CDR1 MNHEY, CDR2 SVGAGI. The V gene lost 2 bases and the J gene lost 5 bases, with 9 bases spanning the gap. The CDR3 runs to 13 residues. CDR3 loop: CASSYVGMETQYF. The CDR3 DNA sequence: TGTGCCAGCAGTTACGTGGGGATGGAGACCCAGTACTTC.

The CDR3 is CASNPSGSGSYEQYF. In DNA form, the CDR3 reads TGCGCCAGCAATCCTAGCGGGAGCGGTTCCTACGAGCAGTACTTC. V is TRBV10-2 and J is TRBJ2-7; TRBD2 agrees at 10 bases. The germline V gene has CDR1 WSHSY and CDR2 SAAADI. After removal of 7 bases from V and 1 base from J, the junction contained 7 bases not matched to a gene. This CDR3 has 15 residues.

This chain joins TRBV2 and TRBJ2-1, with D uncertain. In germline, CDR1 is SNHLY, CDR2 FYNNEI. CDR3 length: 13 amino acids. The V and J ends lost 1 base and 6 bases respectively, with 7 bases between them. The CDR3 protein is CASSEGRINEQFF. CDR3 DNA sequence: TGTGCCAGCAGTGAAGGACGTATCAATGAGCAGTTCTTC.

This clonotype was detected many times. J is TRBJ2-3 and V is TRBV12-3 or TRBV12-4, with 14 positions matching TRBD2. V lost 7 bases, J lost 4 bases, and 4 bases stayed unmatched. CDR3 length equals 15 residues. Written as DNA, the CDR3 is TGTGCCAGCACCGCGGGACTAGCGGGGGCAGATACGCAGTATTTT. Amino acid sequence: CASTAGLAGADTQYF.

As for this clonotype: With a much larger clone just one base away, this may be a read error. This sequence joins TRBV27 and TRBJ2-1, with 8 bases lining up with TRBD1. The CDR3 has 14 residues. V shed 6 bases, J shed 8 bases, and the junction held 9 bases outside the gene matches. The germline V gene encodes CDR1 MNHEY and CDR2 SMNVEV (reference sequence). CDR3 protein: CASRRPGQVDEQFF. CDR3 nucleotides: TGTGCCAGCAGGCGCCCGGGACAGGTCGATGAGCAGTTCTTC.

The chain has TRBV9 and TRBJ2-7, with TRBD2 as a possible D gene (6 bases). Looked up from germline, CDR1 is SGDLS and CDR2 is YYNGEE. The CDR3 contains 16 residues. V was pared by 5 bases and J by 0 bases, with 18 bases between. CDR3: CASRESGTLSSYEQYF. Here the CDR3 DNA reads TGTGCCAGCAGAGAATCAGGGACTCTCAGCTCCTACGAGCAGTACTTC.

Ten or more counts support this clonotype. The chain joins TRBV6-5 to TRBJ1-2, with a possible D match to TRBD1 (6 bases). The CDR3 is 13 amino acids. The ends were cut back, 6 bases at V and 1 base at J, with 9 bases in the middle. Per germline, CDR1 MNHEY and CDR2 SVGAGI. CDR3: CASSRDINYGYTF. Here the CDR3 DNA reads TGTGCCAGCAGCCGGGACATTAACTATGGCTACACCTTC.

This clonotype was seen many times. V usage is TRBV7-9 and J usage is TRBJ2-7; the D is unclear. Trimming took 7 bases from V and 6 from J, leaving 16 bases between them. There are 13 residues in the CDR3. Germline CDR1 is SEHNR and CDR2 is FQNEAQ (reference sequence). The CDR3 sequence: CASTILQPGEQYF. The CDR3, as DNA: TGTGCCAGCACCATTCTTCAGCCAGGCGAGCAGTACTTC.

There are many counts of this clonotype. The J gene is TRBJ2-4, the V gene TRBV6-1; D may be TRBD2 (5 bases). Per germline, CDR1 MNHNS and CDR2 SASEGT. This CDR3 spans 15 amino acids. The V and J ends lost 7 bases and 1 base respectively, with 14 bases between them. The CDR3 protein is CASTPGGFAKNIQYF. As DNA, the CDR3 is TGTGCCAGCACACCAGGAGGTTTCGCCAAAAACATTCAGTACTTC.

The CDR3: CSAPAQAGTGELFF. CDR3 sequence (DNA): TGCAGTGCTCCCGCACAGGCAGGCACCGGGGAGCTGTTTTTT. The rearrangement joins TRBV20-1 to TRBJ2-2, with D possibly being TRBD1 (5 bases). Germline V gene sequence: CDR1 DFQATT, CDR2 SNEGSKA (reference sequence). The CDR3 is 14 residues long. The V gene lost 5 bases and the J gene lost 4 bases, with 14 bases spanning the gap.

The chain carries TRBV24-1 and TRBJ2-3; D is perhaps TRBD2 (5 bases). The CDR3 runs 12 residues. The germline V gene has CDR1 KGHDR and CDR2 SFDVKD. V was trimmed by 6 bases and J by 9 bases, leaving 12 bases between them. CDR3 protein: CATSSLGVTQYF. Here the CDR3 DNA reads TGTGCCACCAGTTCCCTCGGGGTCACGCAGTATTTT.

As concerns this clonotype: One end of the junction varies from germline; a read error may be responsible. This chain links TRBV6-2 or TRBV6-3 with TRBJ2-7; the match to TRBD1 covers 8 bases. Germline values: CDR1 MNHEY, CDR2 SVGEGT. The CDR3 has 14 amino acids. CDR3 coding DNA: TGTGCCAGCGGAAGACAGGGGCTAACCTACGGGCAGTACTTC. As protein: CASGRQGLTYGQYF.